A single sample is the source of the 28 T cell receptor beta chains below, sequenced in a study of OX40 agonist ivuxolimab in advanced cancers. The table came from immunoSEQ multiplex PCR; TCRdb's copy has only in-frame clones and leaves some out. The sample has 94,000 or so clones, 84% seen once. The source material was CD4+ or CD8+ T cells sorted from blood, sampled in a trial of the OX40 agonist ivuxolimab. The receptors were gathered from an adult with an advanced solid tumor such as melanoma, head and neck, liver or kidney cancer.

The chain uses TRBV2 and TRBJ1-1; a possible D gene is TRBD1 (6 bases). V was pared by 8 bases and J by 8 bases, with 9 bases between. The germline CDR1 and CDR2 sequences are SNHLY and FYNNEI. The CDR3 contains 10 residues. This CDR3 reads CASSRGEAFF. The CDR3 bases are TGTGCCAGCTCAAGGGGGGAAGCTTTCTTT.

This clone appeared a single time. This chain joins TRBV6-1 and TRBJ2-2; 14 nucleotides match TRBD2. Germline loops: CDR1 MNHNS, CDR2 SASEGT. The CDR3 runs to 15 residues. The ends lost 6 bases at V and 7 bases at J; junction bases unmatched: 4. The CDR3 is CASRGLAGVSGELFF. CDR3 in DNA: TGTGCCAGCAGGGGACTAGCGGGAGTAAGCGGGGAGCTGTTTTTT.

This clone appeared once. The chain combines TRBV27 with TRBJ1-1; D gene uncertain. Germline V CDR1 and CDR2: MNHEY, SMNVEV (reference sequence). Between the trimmed V and J ends, which lost 4 bases and 4 bases, there was a span of 10 bases. The length of the CDR3 is 13 residues. CDR3 loop: CASSYKETTEAFF. The DNA of the CDR3 is TGTGCCAGCAGTTATAAGGAAACCACTGAAGCTTTCTTT.

The V call is TRBV7-9, the J call TRBJ2-7; D is perhaps TRBD1 (6 bases). The CDR3 is 14 residues long. In germline, CDR1 is SEHNR, CDR2 FQNEAQ (reference sequence). The V gene lost 3 bases and the J gene lost 7 bases, with 16 bases spanning the gap. CDR3: CASSFGRGEGEQYF. In DNA, the CDR3 is TGTGCCAGCAGCTTTGGCAGGGGAGAAGGTGAGCAGTACTTC.

The chain is built from TRBV21-1 and TRBJ1-1. TRBV21-1 is termed a pseudogene. The CDR3 is 17 amino acids. Written as DNA, the CDR3 is TGTGCCAGCAGCAAAGGGGGAGGGGGCGCGTCGAACACTGAAGCTTTCTTT. Amino acid sequence: CASSKGGGGASNTEAFF.

This clone was recorded a few times. The V call is TRBV6-5, the J call TRBJ1-2; 7 bases are shared with TRBD1. Germline V gene lookup returns CDR1 MNHEY and CDR2 SVGAGI. The trim removed 6 bases at V and 8 bases at J, leaving 12 bases unmatched. This CDR3 is 14 amino acids long. The CDR3 protein is CASRSQYRGSGYTF. The CDR3 region has the DNA TGTGCCAGCAGATCACAGTACAGGGGTTCGGGCTACACCTTC.

V usage is TRBV6-6 and J usage is TRBJ2-2; D ambiguous. The CDR3 loop spans 13 amino acids. V lost 2 bases to trimming and J lost 5 bases, with 6 bases between them. The germline CDR1 and CDR2 sequences are MNHNY and SVGAGI (reference sequence). The CDR3 loop reads CASSYPGTGELFF. CDR3 nucleotide sequence: TGTGCCAGCAGTTACCCAGGAACCGGGGAGCTGTTTTTT.

This chain joins TRBV11-2 and TRBJ2-3; D is perhaps TRBD2 (5 bases). Germline CDR1 is SGHAT and CDR2 is FQNNGV. Between the trimmed V and J ends, which lost 2 bases and 4 bases, there was a span of 10 bases. The CDR3 consists of 14 residues. The CDR3 DNA reads as TGTGCCAGCAGCTTACCCTTAGCGCCAGATACGCAGTATTTT. It yields the protein CASSLPLAPDTQYF.

The CDR3 region has the DNA TGTGCCAGCAGGGGGGCCATAGCTAGCACAGATACGCAGTATTTT. As protein: CASRGAIASTDTQYF. This chain connects TRBV6-1 to TRBJ2-3, with D possibly being TRBD1 (6 bases). In germline, CDR1 is MNHNS, CDR2 SASEGT. V lost 6 bases to trimming and J lost 0 bases, with 13 bases between them. The length of the CDR3 is 15 residues.

The chain couples TRBV10-3 to TRBJ2-2, with 8 nucleotides matching TRBD1. After removal of 6 bases from V and 0 bases from J, the junction contained 12 bases not matched to a gene. The V gene's germline CDR1 is ENHRY and CDR2 SYGVKD. This CDR3 region has 18 residues. This chain's CDR3 is CAISPRTGLRPNTGELFF. In nucleotides, the CDR3 is TGTGCCATCAGCCCGAGGACAGGGCTCCGACCGAACACCGGGGAGCTGTTTTTT.

V and J are TRBV18 and TRBJ2-3; TRBD2 matches 7 bases. Trimming cost V 5 bases and J 4 bases; bases outside gene matches: 3. The germline V gene encodes CDR1 KGHSH and CDR2 LQKENI. The CDR3 is 13 amino acids. CDR3 protein: CASSSTSADTQYF. The CDR3 DNA reads TGTGCCAGCTCATCCACTAGCGCAGATACGCAGTATTTT.

This clone showed up just once. V and J are TRBV9 and TRBJ2-5; 7 nucleotides agree with TRBD2. This CDR3 has 16 amino acids. V lost 0 bases, J lost 0 bases, and 5 bases stayed unmatched. Germline V gene data show CDR1 as SGDLS and CDR2 as YYNGEE. The CDR3 DNA follows: TGTGCCAGCAGCGTAGGGGGCGGGGGATACCAAGAGACCCAGTACTTC. This translates into CASSVGGGGYQETQYF.

The J gene is TRBJ2-4, the V gene TRBV18; 10 nucleotides align to TRBD1. CDR1 and CDR2 (germline): KGHSH, LQKENI. The CDR3 contains 15 residues. J gave up 5 bases and V 2 bases, and 3 bases lay outside the gene matches. The CDR3 bases are TGTGCCAGCTCACCAGCCGGGACAGGGGAAAACATTCAGTACTTC. Amino acids: CASSPAGTGENIQYF.

This rearrangement joins TRBV30 to TRBJ1-1; 8 bases match TRBD1. This CDR3 comprises 13 residues. Trimming took 3 bases from V and 5 from J; bases not matched to a gene: 5. CDR1 GTSNPN and CDR2 SVGIG come from the germline V gene (reference sequence). The CDR3 region has the DNA TGTGCCTGGAGCCAGGGGGCGTTTACTGAAGCTTTCTTT. Protein: CAWSQGAFTEAFF.

CDR3 protein: CAISRKMTGGNEKLFF. In DNA, the CDR3 is TGTGCCATCAGCCGTAAAATGACGGGAGGGAATGAAAAACTGTTTTTT. V usage is TRBV10-3 and J usage is TRBJ1-4; D gene uncertain. The CDR3 is 16 amino acids. CDR1 is ENHRY, CDR2 SYGVKD, per germline. Trimming took off 6 bases at V and 5 bases at J, with 19 bases between the two ends.

The chain is built from TRBV15 and TRBJ2-6; 7 bases are a match to TRBD2. The trim removed 8 bases at V and 4 bases at J, leaving 5 bases unmatched. CDR1 is LNHNV, CDR2 YYDKDF, per germline (reference sequence). This CDR3 spans 14 amino acids. The chain's CDR3 is CATCGGGGANVLTF. DNA of the CDR3: TGTGCCACCTGCGGGGGAGGAGGGGCCAACGTCCTGACTTTC.

The chain couples TRBV6-5 to TRBJ2-7; D unresolved. The germline V gene encodes CDR1 MNHEY and CDR2 SVGAGI. The germline V and J ends were trimmed by 6 bases and 1 base, with 13 bases remaining between them. The CDR3 runs 14 residues. CDR3 amino acids: CASSPERTSYEQYF. CDR3 nucleotide sequence: TGTGCCAGCAGCCCCGAGAGAACGTCCTACGAGCAGTACTTC.

The chain has TRBV18 and TRBJ1-6; TRBD1 agrees at 9 bases. From germline, CDR1 is KGHSH and CDR2 LQKENI. The CDR3 runs to 15 residues. V lost 6 bases, J lost 9 bases, and 9 bases stayed unmatched. The CDR3 nucleotides are TGTGCCAGCTCCTCCCAAGGACAGGGGAGTTCACCCCTCCACTTT. The encoded protein is CASSSQGQGSSPLHF.

This chain connects TRBV5-4 to TRBJ1-1; 8 nucleotides align to TRBD1. Germline loops: CDR1 SGHNT, CDR2 YYREEE (reference sequence). The CDR3 contains 13 residues. J lost 11 bases, V lost 5 bases, and 11 bases had no gene match. In nucleotides, the CDR3 is TGTGCCAGCAGGGGACAGGAGGGGACTAGGGCTTTCTTT. It codes for CASRGQEGTRAFF.

This chain uses TRBV10-3 with TRBJ2-3; D ambiguous. Germline-derived CDR1 and CDR2 are ENHRY and SYGVKD. The CDR3 totals 12 residues. With 5 bases removed from V and 2 bases from J, the gap between germline ends came to 5 bases. The CDR3 nucleotides are TGTGCCATCAGTCGTAACACAGATACGCAGTATTTT. This translates into CAISRNTDTQYF.

The CDR3 spells CASSTSSGWGYGYTF. CDR3 coding DNA: TGTGCCAGCAGCACGTCGTCAGGGTGGGGCTATGGCTACACCTTC. The chain carries TRBV9 and TRBJ1-2; tentatively, D is TRBD1 (5 bases). CDR1 and CDR2 (germline): SGDLS, YYNGEE. CDR3 length equals 15 residues. V was clipped by 4 bases and J by 4 bases, with 17 bases between them.

The rearrangement joins TRBV7-9 to TRBJ2-7; 7 bases fit TRBD1. CDR3 size: 14 residues. Germline V gene sequence: CDR1 SEHNR, CDR2 FQNEAQ (reference sequence). The ends lost 1 base at V and 2 bases at J; junction bases unmatched: 2. This CDR3 is CASSLGDSTYEQYF. The CDR3 region has the DNA TGTGCCAGCAGCTTAGGGGACAGCACCTACGAGCAGTACTTC.

The chain carries TRBV6-1 and TRBJ1-5; D unclear. Germline lookup yields CDR1 MNHNS and CDR2 SASEGT. This CDR3 has 14 residues. V was trimmed by 8 bases and J by 0 bases, leaving 11 bases between them. This chain's CDR3 is CASDWTASNQPQHF. CDR3 bases: TGTGCCAGCGACTGGACGGCTAGCAATCAGCCCCAGCATTTT.

The rearrangement uses TRBV5-6 and TRBJ2-7; perhaps TRBD1 as D (6 bases). Deletions cut 0 bases from V and 7 bases from J, with 11 bases between. This CDR3 is built from 13 residues. The germline gives CDR1 SGHDT, CDR2 YYEEEE. In DNA form, the CDR3 reads TGTGCCAGCAGCTTGGGGCCTCAGGGGGAGCAGTACTTC. It specifies CASSLGPQGEQYF.

The chain carries TRBV6-5 and TRBJ2-7, with 11 nucleotides matching TRBD2. J gave up 4 bases and V 7 bases, and 3 bases lay outside the gene matches. Germline values: CDR1 MNHEY, CDR2 SVGAGI. This CDR3 contains 13 residues. CDR3 loop: CASTPSGRYEQYF. In nucleotides, the CDR3 is TGTGCCAGCACCCCTAGCGGGAGGTACGAGCAGTACTTC.

The gene calls are TRBV19 and TRBJ2-2; 7 positions agree with TRBD1. This CDR3 spans 15 amino acids. The germline CDR1 and CDR2 sequences are LNHDA and SQIVND (reference sequence). V lost 9 bases to trimming and J lost 1 base; unmatched junction nucleotides: 8. The CDR3 DNA reads as TGTGCCAGCTCTATAGGGGACAGGAACACCGGGGAGCTGTTTTTT. Its protein is CASSIGDRNTGELFF.

This chain connects TRBV27 to TRBJ2-6, with TRBD2 as a possible D gene (6 bases). CDR1 and CDR2 (germline): MNHEY, SMNVEV (reference sequence). V was cut by 6 bases and J by 0 bases, with 12 bases left in between. There are 16 residues in the CDR3. CDR3 DNA: TGTGCCAGCAGGCAAGCGGGTTTCTCTGGGGCCAACGTCCTGACTTTC. This translates into CASRQAGFSGANVLTF.

The chain combines TRBV20-1 with TRBJ2-1, with D hard to call. There are 10 residues in the CDR3. Germline assignment: CDR1 DFQATT and CDR2 SNEGSKA (reference sequence). The ends were cut back, 6 bases at V and 7 bases at J, with 7 bases in the middle. As DNA, the CDR3 is TGCAGTGCGCTTGGTAATGAGCAGTTCTTC. Translation gives CSALGNEQFF.